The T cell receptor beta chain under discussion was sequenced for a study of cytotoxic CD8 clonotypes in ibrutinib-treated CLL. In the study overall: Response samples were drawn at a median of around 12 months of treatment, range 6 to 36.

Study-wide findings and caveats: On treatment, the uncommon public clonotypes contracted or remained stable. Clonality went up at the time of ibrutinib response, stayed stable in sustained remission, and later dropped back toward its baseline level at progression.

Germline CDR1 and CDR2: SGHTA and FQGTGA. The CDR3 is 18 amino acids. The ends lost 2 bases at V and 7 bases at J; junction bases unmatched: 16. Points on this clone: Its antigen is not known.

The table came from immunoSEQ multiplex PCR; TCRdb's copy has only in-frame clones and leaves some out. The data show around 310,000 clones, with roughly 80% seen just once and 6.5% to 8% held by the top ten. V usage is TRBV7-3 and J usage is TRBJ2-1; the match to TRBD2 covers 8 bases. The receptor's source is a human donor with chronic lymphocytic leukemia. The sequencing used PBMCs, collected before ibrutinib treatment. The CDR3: CASSLLAGGGRGWNEQFF. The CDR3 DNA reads TGTGCCAGCAGCTTACTGGCGGGAGGAGGTAGAGGGTGGAATGAGCAGTTCTTC.